These 16 T cell receptor beta chains originate from one sample sequenced in a study of T cell responses to AZD1222 COVID-19 vaccine. TCRdb's copy holds only in-frame clones and misses some; the assay was immunoSEQ multiplex PCR. The sample comprises some 63,000 clones, roughly nine tenths of which are singletons, and roughly 6% rests with the top ten. The starting material was peripheral blood, obtained 28 days after the second AZD1222 dose. The receptor source for this set is an adult who received the AZD1222 COVID-19 vaccine.

The chain is built from TRBV6-2 or TRBV6-3 and TRBJ1-2; D is possibly TRBD1 (6 bases). V was shortened by 4 bases and J by 3 bases, with 15 bases between the two germline ends. The CDR3 has 15 residues. Germline V gene lookup returns CDR1 MNHEY and CDR2 SVGEGT. The DNA for the CDR3 is TGTGCCAGCAGTTCCCCAGGAAGGGGGGACTATGGCTACACCTTC. Protein: CASSSPGRGDYGYTF.

The chain recombines TRBV19 with TRBJ2-2; possibly TRBD1 for D (6 bases). The CDR3 sequence is 13 residues long. Per the germline V gene, CDR1 is LNHDA and CDR2 is SQIVND (reference sequence). The ends were cut back, 5 bases at V and 8 bases at J, with 12 bases in the middle. CDR3: CASSDPGTGELFF. CDR3 coding DNA: TGTGCCAGTAGTGACCCCGGGACAGGGGAGCTGTTTTTT.

V usage is TRBV23-1 and J usage is TRBJ1-1, with no clear D. TRBV23-1 is designated an ORF whose function remains uncertain. The CDR3 is made up of 17 amino acids. V lost 2 bases and J lost 0, with 16 bases in between. In nucleotides, the CDR3 is TGCGCCAGCAGTCAAACATCCGGGAGGAGCGTGAACACTGAAGCTTTCTTT. The encoded protein is CASSQTSGRSVNTEAFF.

The V gene is TRBV29-1, the J gene TRBJ2-7; the D gene is possibly TRBD2 (6 bases). Germline V gene data show CDR1 as SQVTM and CDR2 as ANQGSEA. The CDR3 has 12 residues. V was cut by 4 bases and J by 5 bases, with 12 bases left in between. CDR3 region: CSVGGDFHEQYF. In nucleotides, the CDR3 is TGCAGCGTTGGAGGGGACTTCCACGAGCAGTACTTC.

The rearrangement links TRBV30 to TRBJ1-1; D is uncertain. Trimming shortened V by 2 bases and J by 0 bases, and 4 bases separated the two germline ends. Germline assignment: CDR1 GTSNPN and CDR2 SVGIG (reference sequence). The CDR3 contains 12 residues. The CDR3 sequence: CAWSSMNTEAFF. The CDR3 bases are TGTGCCTGGAGTTCAATGAACACTGAAGCTTTCTTT.

The chain uses TRBV14 and TRBJ1-6; 10 bases are a match to TRBD1. Trimming took 5 bases from V and 7 from J; bases not matched to a gene: 8. The germline V gene encodes CDR1 SGHDN and CDR2 FVKESK. The CDR3 contains 16 residues. The CDR3 region is CASSSRQGAGNSPLHF. The CDR3 bases are TGTGCCAGCAGCAGCCGACAGGGGGCTGGCAATTCACCCCTCCACTTT.

The chain couples TRBV5-4 to TRBJ2-7; 7 positions match TRBD1. CDR3 length: 15 amino acids. Germline V gene sequence: CDR1 SGHNT, CDR2 YYREEE (reference sequence). V was pared by 5 bases and J by 0 bases, with 8 bases of the junction left unmatched. The CDR3 region has the DNA TGTGCCAGCAGGGCCGGGACAGCGAGCTCCTACGAGCAGTACTTC. Translated, it gives CASRAGTASSYEQYF.

The V gene is TRBV10-3, the J gene TRBJ1-2; weak D call: TRBD1 (5 bases). Trimming cost V 0 bases and J 2 bases, with 7 bases left between them. The germline gives CDR1 ENHRY, CDR2 SYGVKD. The CDR3 runs to 14 residues. In DNA form, the CDR3 reads TGTGCCATCAGTGAGTCCGACAGAAACTATGGCTACACCTTC. This sequence encodes CAISESDRNYGYTF.

The chain couples TRBV9 to TRBJ1-1, with TRBD1 matching over 7 bases. The CDR3 contains 13 residues. Looked up from germline, CDR1 is SGDLS and CDR2 is YYNGEE. After removal of 4 bases from V and 6 bases from J, the junction contained 6 bases not matched to a gene. CDR3 coding DNA: TGTGCCAGCAGCCCCGACAGGGCGGCTGAAGCTTTCTTT. It encodes CASSPDRAAEAFF.

The rearrangement joins TRBV5-1 to TRBJ2-7, with 7 bases fitting TRBD1. V shed 4 bases and J 6 bases; nucleotides not matched to a gene: 13. The CDR3 is 15 amino acids. CDR1 SGHRS and CDR2 YFSETQ come from the germline V gene. The CDR3 bases are TGCGCCAGCAGCACCCGACAGGGTACACTTGGCGAGCAGTACTTC. Amino acids: CASSTRQGTLGEQYF.

V gene TRBV3-1 (or the pseudogene TRBV3-2) combines with J gene TRBJ1-3; D gene unclear. The CDR3 is 13 residues long. Germline V lookup: CDR1 LGHDT, CDR2 YNNKEL (reference sequence). Trimming took 2 bases from V and 10 from J, leaving 12 bases between them. CDR3: CASSQPVRETIYF. CDR3 sequence (DNA): TGTGCCAGCAGCCAACCTGTTAGGGAAACCATATATTTT.

CDR3 coding DNA: TGTGCCGCAAGACAAACACTGAGGGAAAAACTGTTTTTT. It encodes CAARQTLREKLFF. This chain connects TRBV10-3 to TRBJ1-4; D is undetermined. The V gene's germline CDR1 is ENHRY and CDR2 SYGVKD. The CDR3 spans 13 residues. V lost 11 bases and J 8 bases, leaving 18 bases between the germline ends.

The V and J genes are TRBV2 and TRBJ1-4, with unresolved D. Per germline, CDR1 SNHLY and CDR2 FYNNEI. V lost 7 bases and J 7 bases, leaving 16 bases between the germline ends. This CDR3 contains 14 residues. CDR3 in DNA: TGTGCCAGCATAGAGGAAGGGTTGGGTGAAAAACTGTTTTTT. It is translated as CASIEEGLGEKLFF.

The V gene is TRBV9, the J gene TRBJ2-7; D is unresolved. CDR3 length equals 13 residues. The germline gives CDR1 SGDLS, CDR2 YYNGEE. V was cut by 0 bases and J by 9 bases, with 13 bases left in between. The CDR3 loop is CASSVDEVSGQYF. CDR3 sequence (DNA): TGTGCCAGCAGCGTAGATGAGGTCTCAGGGCAGTACTTC.

This chain joins TRBV29-1 and TRBJ2-5; D is perhaps TRBD1 or TRBD2 (5 bases each). The germline V gene has CDR1 SQVTM and CDR2 ANQGSEA. This CDR3 is built from 14 residues. Trimming removed 7 bases from V and 4 bases from J, with 19 bases in between. Here the CDR3 DNA reads TGCAGCGGAGGCGAGGGGCCCTCCGGAGAGACCCAGTACTTC. Its protein product is CSGGEGPSGETQYF.

The V call is TRBV6-2 or TRBV6-3, the J call TRBJ1-4; no clear D gene. The CDR3 loop spans 14 amino acids. Trimming left V 5 bases short and J 10 bases short, with 17 bases between. Germline V CDR1 and CDR2: MNHEY, SVGEGT. The CDR3 loop reads CASSTTVADRKLFF. The DNA for the CDR3 is TGTGCCAGCAGTACTACGGTGGCCGACCGAAAACTGTTTTTT.